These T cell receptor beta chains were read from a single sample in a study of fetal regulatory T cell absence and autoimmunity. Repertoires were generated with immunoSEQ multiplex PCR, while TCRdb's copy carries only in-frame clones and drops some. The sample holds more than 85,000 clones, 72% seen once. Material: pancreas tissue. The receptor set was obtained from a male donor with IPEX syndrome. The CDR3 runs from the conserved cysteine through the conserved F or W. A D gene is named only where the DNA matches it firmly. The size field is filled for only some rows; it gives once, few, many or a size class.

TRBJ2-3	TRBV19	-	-	TGTGCCAGTAGTTCTACAGGGGATACGCAGTATTTT	CASSSTGDTQYF
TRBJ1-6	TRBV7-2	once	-	TGTGCCAGCAGCTCCAGGGTGTGGAATTCACCCCTCCACTTT	CASSSRVWNSPLHF
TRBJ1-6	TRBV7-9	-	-	TGTGCCAGCAGCTTAAAAGGGGCCTATAATTCACCCCTCCACTTT	CASSLKGAYNSPLHF
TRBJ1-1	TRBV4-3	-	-	TGCGCCAGCAGCCGGCGCGGGGACCCTGAAGCTTTCTTT	CASSRRGDPEAFF
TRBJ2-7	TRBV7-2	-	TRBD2	TGTGCCTTGAGCGGGGCCTACGAGCAGTACTTC	CALSGAYEQYF
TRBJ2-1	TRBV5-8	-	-	TGTGCCAGCAGCTTAGCTAGTCGAGGTGAGCAGTTCTTC	CASSLASRGEQFF
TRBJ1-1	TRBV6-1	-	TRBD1	TGTGCCACCGTAGGACAGGGAGGCACTGAAGCTTTCTTT	CATVGQGGTEAFF
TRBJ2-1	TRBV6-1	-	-	TGTGCCAGCAGTGAAGCGCCAAGCGGGTTCTCCTACAATGAGCAGTTCTTC	CASSEAPSGFSYNEQFF
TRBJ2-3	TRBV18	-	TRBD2	TGTGCCAGCCGTCGTAGCGGGAACAAGACAGATACGCAGTATTTT	CASRRSGNKTDTQYF
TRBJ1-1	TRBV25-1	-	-	TGTGCCAGCAGTGAATGGGGGAACACTGAAGCTTTCTTT	CASSEWGNTEAFF
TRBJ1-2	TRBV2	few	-	TGTGCCAGCATGAACTATGGCTACACCTTC	CASMNYGYTF
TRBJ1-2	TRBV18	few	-	TGTGCCAGCTCACCCCAGGACGGCTATGGCTACACCTTC	CASSPQDGYGYTF
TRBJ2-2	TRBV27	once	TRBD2	TGTGCCAGCAGTTTATGGACTAGTCCGAACACCGGGGAGCTGTTTTTT	CASSLWTSPNTGELFF
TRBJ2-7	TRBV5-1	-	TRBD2	TGCGCCAGCAGCCCGGGGACTAGCGGGAGGGACTCCTACGAGCAGTACTTC	CASSPGTSGRDSYEQYF
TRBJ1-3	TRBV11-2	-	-	TGTGCCAGCAGCTTAGCAGGCGTCTCTGGAAACACCATATATTTT	CASSLAGVSGNTIYF
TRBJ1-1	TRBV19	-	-	TGTGCCAGTCACGGACTTTGGACTGAAGCTTTCTTT	CASHGLWTEAFF
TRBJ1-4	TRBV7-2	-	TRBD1	TGTGCCAGCAGCCCCCGACGACAGGGCGTGGGAGAAAAACTGTTTTTT	CASSPRRQGVGEKLFF